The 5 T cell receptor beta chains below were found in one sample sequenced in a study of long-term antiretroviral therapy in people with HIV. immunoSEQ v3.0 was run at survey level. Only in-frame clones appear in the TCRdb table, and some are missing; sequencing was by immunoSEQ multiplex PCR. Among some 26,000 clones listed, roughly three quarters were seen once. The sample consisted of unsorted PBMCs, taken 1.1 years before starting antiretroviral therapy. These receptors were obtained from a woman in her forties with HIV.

DNA for the CDR3: TGTGCCAGCAGTTTAGGGGGGAGCCCTGACTATGGCTACACCTTC. It yields the protein CASSLGGSPDYGYTF. The V and J genes are TRBV27 and TRBJ1-2; weak D call: TRBD1 (5 bases). V was trimmed by 2 bases and J by 3 bases, leaving 13 bases between them. The CDR3 contains 15 residues. The V gene's germline CDR1 is MNHEY and CDR2 SMNVEV (reference sequence).

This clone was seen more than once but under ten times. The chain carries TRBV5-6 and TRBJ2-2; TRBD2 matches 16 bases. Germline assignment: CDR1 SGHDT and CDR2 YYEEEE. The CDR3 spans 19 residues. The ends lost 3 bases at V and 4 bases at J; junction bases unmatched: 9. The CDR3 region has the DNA TGTGCCAGCAGCTACTCCGGGACTAGCGGGGGGGCAGGCACCGGGGAGCTGTTTTTT. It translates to CASSYSGTSGGAGTGELFF.

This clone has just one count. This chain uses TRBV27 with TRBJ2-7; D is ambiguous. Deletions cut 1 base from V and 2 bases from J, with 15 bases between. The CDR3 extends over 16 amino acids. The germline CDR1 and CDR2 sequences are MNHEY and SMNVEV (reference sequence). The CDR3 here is CASSLFPGPSTYEQYF. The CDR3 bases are TGTGCCAGCAGTTTATTTCCAGGCCCGTCCACCTACGAGCAGTACTTC.

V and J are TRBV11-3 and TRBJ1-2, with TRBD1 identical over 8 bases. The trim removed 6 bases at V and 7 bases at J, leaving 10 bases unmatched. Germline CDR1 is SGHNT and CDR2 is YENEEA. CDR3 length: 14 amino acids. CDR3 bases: TGTGCCAGCAGTCCCACAGGGGGAAGTGTTGGCTACACCTTC. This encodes CASSPTGGSVGYTF.

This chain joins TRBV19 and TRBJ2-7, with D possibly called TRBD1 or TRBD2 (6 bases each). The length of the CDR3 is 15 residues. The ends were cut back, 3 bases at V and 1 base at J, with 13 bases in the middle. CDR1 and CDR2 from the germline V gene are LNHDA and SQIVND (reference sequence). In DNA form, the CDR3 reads TGTGCCAGTAGTATTTTCGGGGGCGCTTCCTACGAGCAGTACTTC. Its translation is CASSIFGGASYEQYF.